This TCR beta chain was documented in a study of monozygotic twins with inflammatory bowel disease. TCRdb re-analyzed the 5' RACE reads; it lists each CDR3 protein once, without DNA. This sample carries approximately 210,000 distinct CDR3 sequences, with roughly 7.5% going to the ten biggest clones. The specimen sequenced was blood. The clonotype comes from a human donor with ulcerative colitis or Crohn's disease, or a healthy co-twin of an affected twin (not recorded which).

CDR3: CASSSILEAANTGELFF. This chain uses TRBV7-3 with TRBJ2-2. The CDR3 covers 17 residues. Germline CDR1 is SGHTA and CDR2 is FQGTGA.